The table lists the clone carrying this T cell receptor beta chain with a few counts. What it binds is not known. The germline gives CDR1 SGHDT, CDR2 YYEEEE. The CDR3 has 13 residues. V gave up 4 bases and J gave up 11 bases, with 18 bases separating them. Only in-frame clones appear in the TCRdb table, and some are missing; sequencing was by immunoSEQ multiplex PCR. The sample holds about 88,000 clones, roughly nine tenths seen once. The sample originates from a study of graft-versus-host responses after intestinal transplantation. Study-level background: Transplants were multivisceral, liver-intestinal, or isolated intestinal. Every transplant recipient was induced with anti-thymocyte globulin, then maintained on tacrolimus and steroids for 2 to 4 years. The study's findings and limits: HvG clone declines early post-transplant were associated with peak circulating GvH levels.

The input for sequencing was unstimulated CD4+ T cells sorted from spleen or lymph node cells, taken before intestinal transplant. The source of this sequence is a human donor who received an intestinal transplant. V usage is TRBV5-6 and J usage is TRBJ2-5; D may be TRBD1 (6 bases). The CDR3 reads CASSLGAGESQYF. The CDR3 DNA reads TGTGCCAGCAGCCTAGGGGCAGGGGAATCGCAGTACTTC.